The 27 T cell receptor beta chains in this list originate from one sample, sequenced in a study of T-cell memory formation after mild COVID-19. TCRdb reprocessed the 5' RACE reads with MiXCR, giving one entry per CDR3 protein. The sample records some 210,000 distinct CDR3 sequences, 27% being singletons. Sequenced: PBMCs or a T cell subset sorted from them (not recorded which). These receptors came from an adult woman who had mild COVID-19 (a few samples of this study predate the infection). Cell type and time point are not known.

This clonotype was counted ten times or more. The chain is built from TRBV29-1 and TRBJ1-2; the match to TRBD1 covers 9 bases. The V gene end was trimmed by 2 bases and the J gene end by 5 bases; junction bases not matched to a gene: 6. Germline lookup yields CDR1 SQVTM and CDR2 ANQGSEA. The CDR3 has 14 amino acids. The CDR3 region is CSVEPAGQGYGYTF. CDR3 coding DNA: TGCAGCGTTGAACCAGCGGGACAGGGTTATGGCTACACCTTC. Filled out from reference TRBV29-1 and TRBJ1-2, the complete variable domain reads SAVISQKPSRDICQRGTSLTIQCQVDSQVTMMFWYRQQPGQSLTLIATANQGSEATYESGFVIDKFPISRPNLTFSTLTVSNMSPEDSSIYLCSVEPAGQGYGYTFGSGTRLTVV.

This clonotype was recorded a few times. This chain uses TRBV4-3 with TRBJ2-2; D remains ambiguous. Trimming shortened V by 0 bases and J by 5 bases, and 13 bases separated the two germline ends. Germline V gene data show CDR1 as LGHNA and CDR2 as YSLEER. There are 16 residues in the CDR3. CDR3: CASSQDRLLGTGELFF. In DNA, the CDR3 is TGCGCCAGCAGCCAAGATAGGCTACTGGGTACCGGGGAGCTGTTTTTT.

The J gene is TRBJ2-3, the V gene TRBV20-1, with D maybe TRBD2 (5 bases). V was shortened by 3 bases and J by 2 bases, with 18 bases between the two germline ends. Germline CDR1 is DFQATT and CDR2 is SNEGSKA (reference sequence). CDR3 length: 16 amino acids. In nucleotides, the CDR3 is TGCAGTGCTAGCGCCCGGGGTTTGTTCTACACAGATACGCAGTATTTT. Amino acid sequence: CSASARGLFYTDTQYF.

CDR3 DNA: TGTGCCAGCAGCACCTATCAGGGGGAGACCCAGTACTTC. The encoded protein is CASSTYQGETQYF. The V call is TRBV7-3, the J call TRBJ2-5; tentatively, D is TRBD1 (6 bases). Trimming pared 5 bases from V and 5 bases from J, leaving 12 bases between. Germline CDR1 reads SGHTA; CDR2 reads FQGTGA. The CDR3 runs to 13 residues.

This clonotype occurred a few times. This chain links TRBV4-1 with TRBJ2-3, with a tentative D call TRBD2 (5 bases). The CDR3 spans 16 residues. Germline V gene lookup returns CDR1 MGHRA and CDR2 YSYEKL. Between the trimmed V and J ends, which lost 1 base and 1 base, there was a span of 12 bases. The CDR3 loop is CASSQVDGMGTDTQYF. As DNA, the CDR3 is TGCGCCAGCAGCCAAGTCGACGGGATGGGCACAGATACGCAGTATTTT.

The gene calls are TRBV29-1 and TRBJ1-1; D possibly corresponds to TRBD1 (5 bases). The V gene's germline CDR1 is SQVTM and CDR2 ANQGSEA. V shed 8 bases and J shed 1 base, with 17 bases lying between them. The CDR3 length is 14 residues. The CDR3 region is CSIKRAGPNTEAFF. CDR3 nucleotides: TGCAGCATAAAGCGGGCAGGGCCGAACACTGAAGCTTTCTTT.

The V gene is TRBV5-5, the J gene TRBJ2-7; TRBD1 or TRBD2 may be the D gene (5 bases each). The germline V gene encodes CDR1 SGHKS and CDR2 YYEKEE (reference sequence). CDR3 size: 13 residues. Trimming removed 5 bases at V and 5 bases at J, with 14 bases between. Written as DNA, the CDR3 is TGTGCCAGCAGGGCGATGGGGACCCACGAGCAGTACTTC. It yields the protein CASRAMGTHEQYF.

This clonotype has only a few counts. The rearrangement uses TRBV12-3 or TRBV12-4 and TRBJ2-7; D may match TRBD1 or TRBD2 (5 bases each). CDR3 length: 14 residues. V dropped 3 bases and J dropped 3 bases, with 12 bases sitting between them. The CDR3 sequence: CASSLGDQYYEQYF. CDR3 DNA sequence: TGTGCCAGCAGTTTGGGGGACCAATACTACGAGCAGTACTTC.

This clonotype occurred a few times. This chain joins TRBV7-2 and TRBJ1-3; the match to TRBD1 covers 7 bases. Germline V gene data show CDR1 as SGHTA and CDR2 as FQGNSA. V lost 4 bases and J lost 5; bases outside the gene matches: 8. This CDR3 contains 15 residues. The CDR3: CASSSLTGRRNTIYF. In DNA, the CDR3 is TGTGCCAGCAGCTCCTTGACAGGGCGGAGAAACACCATATATTTT.

In its sample, this clonotype was seen a few times. The genes are TRBV24-1 and TRBJ2-1; D gene ambiguous. This CDR3 has 13 residues. Trimming cost V 0 bases and J 9 bases, with 8 bases left between them. CDR1 and CDR2 from the germline V gene are KGHDR and SFDVKD. The CDR3 loop is CATSDLRRGEQFF. The CDR3 nucleotides are TGTGCCACCAGTGATTTGAGGAGAGGTGAGCAGTTCTTC.

The genes are TRBV4-3 and TRBJ2-2; D might be TRBD2 (6 bases). V was cut by 4 bases and J by 10 bases, with 19 bases left in between. The CDR3 loop spans 15 amino acids. CDR1 is LGHNA and CDR2 is YSLEER in the germline V gene. Here the CDR3 DNA reads TGCGCCAGCAGCCTTACTTCCGGCGGGGTTGTGGAGCTGTTTTTT. Amino acids: CASSLTSGGVVELFF.

This clonotype was found a few times. J is TRBJ2-1 and V is TRBV6-5; the D is unclear. CDR3 size: 12 residues. Germline CDR1 reads MNHEY; CDR2 reads SVGAGI. V lost 4 bases and J lost 4, with 5 bases in between. CDR3 nucleotides: TGTGCCAGCAGTTCAAAATACAATGAGCAGTTCTTC. Its translation is CASSSKYNEQFF.

This clonotype occurred a few times. The V call is TRBV20-1, the J call TRBJ1-6; 8 bases are a match to TRBD1. The germline gives CDR1 DFQATT, CDR2 SNEGSKA (reference sequence). The CDR3 consists of 15 residues. V was clipped by 4 bases and J by 4 bases; unmatched bases: 6. Here the CDR3 reads CSAKGQAVYNSPLHF. The CDR3 coding sequence is TGCAGTGCTAAGGGACAGGCAGTTTATAATTCACCCCTCCACTTT.

Only a few counts were recorded for this clonotype. The rearrangement uses TRBV6-4 and TRBJ2-1; 13 bases line up with TRBD2. The CDR3 runs 19 residues. Germline V gives CDR1 MRHNA, CDR2 SNTAGT. The V gene end was trimmed by 6 bases and the J gene end by 4 bases; junction bases not matched to a gene: 15. The CDR3 DNA reads as TGTGCCAGCAGCCCGACGGGACTAGCGGGAAAGCTAGGGTACAATGAGCAGTTCTTC. It codes for CASSPTGLAGKLGYNEQFF.

This clonotype was picked up a small number of times. The genes are TRBV24-1 and TRBJ2-7; 12 nucleotides line up with TRBD1. Germline lookup yields CDR1 KGHDR and CDR2 SFDVKD. This CDR3 contains 15 residues. V shed 3 bases, J shed 5 bases, and the junction held 4 bases outside the gene matches. The CDR3 region has the DNA TGTGCCACCAGTGATCCCGGGACAGGGGGCGACGAGCAGTACTTC. As protein: CATSDPGTGGDEQYF.

This clonotype was seen a few times. The chain is built from TRBV27 and TRBJ2-7; D not certain. V lost 5 bases and J 0 bases, leaving 8 bases between the germline ends. There are 13 residues in the CDR3. Germline values: CDR1 MNHEY, CDR2 SMNVEV (reference sequence). The CDR3: CASSSPNSYEQYF. CDR3 sequence (DNA): TGTGCCAGCAGTAGTCCTAACTCCTACGAGCAGTACTTC.

This clonotype was counted at least ten times. V usage is TRBV14 and J usage is TRBJ2-3; no clear D. CDR1 is SGHDN, CDR2 FVKESK, per germline. V dropped 3 bases and J dropped 2 bases, with 0 bases sitting between them. The CDR3 sequence is 11 residues long. CDR3 in DNA: TGTGCCAGCAGCCACACAGATACGCAGTATTTT. It specifies CASSHTDTQYF.

This clonotype is a singleton in its sample. The chain combines TRBV15 with TRBJ2-5; 9 nucleotides align to TRBD1. V gave up 1 base and J gave up 4 bases; unmatched junction bases: 4. Germline assignment: CDR1 LNHNV and CDR2 YYDKDF (reference sequence). CDR3 length: 15 amino acids. Here the CDR3 reads CATSRGDRVSETQYF. CDR3 bases: TGTGCCACCAGCAGAGGGGACAGGGTTTCAGAGACCCAGTACTTC. The full variable domain, completed using reference TRBV15 and TRBJ2-5, is DAMVIQNPRYQVTQFGKPVTLSCSQTLNHNVMYWYQQKSSQAPKLLFHYYDKDFNNEADTPDNFQSRRPNTSFCFLDIRSPGLGDTAMYLCATSRGDRVSETQYFGPGTRLLVL.

This sequence joins TRBV27 and TRBJ2-3; D gene unclear. The length of the CDR3 is 13 residues. Germline V gene sequence: CDR1 MNHEY, CDR2 SMNVEV (reference sequence). V lost 3 bases, J lost 4 bases, and 8 bases lay in between. CDR3 sequence: CASSLIGSDTQYF. The CDR3 DNA is TGTGCCAGCAGTTTGATCGGGTCAGATACGCAGTATTTT.

The gene calls are TRBV12-3 or TRBV12-4 and TRBJ2-7; D not resolved. The V end was cut by 0 bases, the J end by 3 bases, with 12 bases between. This CDR3 region has 15 residues. Here the CDR3 reads CASSLALVAGYEQYF. As DNA, the CDR3 is TGTGCCAGCAGTTTAGCGCTGGTAGCAGGCTACGAGCAGTACTTC.

This clonotype was seen a handful of times. The V and J genes are TRBV30 and TRBJ1-1; D is ambiguous. Germline values: CDR1 GTSNPN, CDR2 SVGIG (reference sequence). Deletions cut 1 base from V and 2 bases from J, with 2 bases between. This CDR3 is 11 amino acids long. Written as DNA, the CDR3 is TGTGCCTGGAGTGACAACACTGAAGCTTTCTTT. It yields the protein CAWSDNTEAFF.

This clonotype was counted between two and nine times. The chain links TRBV7-2 to TRBJ2-3, with 8 bases identical to TRBD2. There are 14 residues in the CDR3. V dropped 1 base and J dropped 3; count of bases not matched to a gene: 0. The germline CDR1 and CDR2 sequences are SGHTA and FQGNSA. The CDR3 coding sequence is TGTGCCAGCAGCTTAGTAGCGGGAACAGATACGCAGTATTTT. Its translation is CASSLVAGTDTQYF.

This sequence joins TRBV2 and TRBJ1-6; D is unresolved. The V gene lost 2 bases and the J gene lost 9 bases, with 11 bases spanning the gap. Germline V gene sequence: CDR1 SNHLY, CDR2 FYNNEI. This CDR3 is 14 amino acids long. In nucleotides, the CDR3 is TGTGCCAGCAGTGAAAACCCGGTCGCTTCACCCCTCCACTTT. It codes for CASSENPVASPLHF.

V and J are TRBV5-6 and TRBJ1-1; D not resolved. Trimming removed 2 bases from V and 1 base from J, with 9 bases in between. The CDR3 consists of 14 residues. Germline V lookup: CDR1 SGHDT, CDR2 YYEEEE. The CDR3 DNA is TGTGCCAGCAGCTTTATCAGCGGGAACACTGAAGCTTTCTTT. Encoded protein: CASSFISGNTEAFF.

This clonotype was detected a few times. The chain links TRBV11-2 to TRBJ2-7; perhaps TRBD1 as D (6 bases). Germline assignment: CDR1 SGHAT and CDR2 FQNNGV. The CDR3 runs to 15 residues. V was shortened by 5 bases and J by 0 bases, with 14 bases between the two germline ends. Written as DNA, the CDR3 is TGTGCCAGCAGCCAAGGGCAGGGGATCTCCTACGAGCAGTACTTC. It codes for CASSQGQGISYEQYF.

This clonotype has just a few counts. The chain links TRBV20-1 to TRBJ1-5; D ambiguous. This CDR3 has 15 residues. Trimming pared 0 bases from V and 3 bases from J, leaving 12 bases between. Germline V gives CDR1 DFQATT, CDR2 SNEGSKA (reference sequence). The CDR3 nucleotides are TGCAGTGCTAGAGATGGCGTCAGTACCAATCAGCCCCAGCATTTT. Amino acids: CSARDGVSTNQPQHF.

This clonotype was seen a few times. The genes are TRBV7-9 and TRBJ2-2, with D unresolved. Germline V gene lookup returns CDR1 SEHNR and CDR2 FQNEAQ (reference sequence). V gave up 3 bases and J gave up 7 bases, with 12 bases separating them. The CDR3 has 14 residues. CDR3 loop: CASSLGKKVGELFF. DNA for the CDR3: TGTGCCAGCAGCTTGGGGAAAAAGGTCGGGGAGCTGTTTTTT.